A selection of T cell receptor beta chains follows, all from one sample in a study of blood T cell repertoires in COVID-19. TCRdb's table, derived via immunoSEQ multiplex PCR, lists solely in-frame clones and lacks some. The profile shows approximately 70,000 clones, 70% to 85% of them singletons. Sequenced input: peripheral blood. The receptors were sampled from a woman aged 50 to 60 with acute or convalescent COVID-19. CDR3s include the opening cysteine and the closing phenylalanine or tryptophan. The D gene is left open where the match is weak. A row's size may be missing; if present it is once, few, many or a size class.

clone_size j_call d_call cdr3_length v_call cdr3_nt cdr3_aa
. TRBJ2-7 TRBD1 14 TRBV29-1 TGCAGCGTTGACCCCGGGACAGGGGGCTACGAGCAGTACTTC CSVDPGTGGYEQYF
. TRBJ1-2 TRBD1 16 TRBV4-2 TGTGCCAGCAGCCATCAACTCACAGGGGTGAACTATGGCTACACCTTC CASSHQLTGVNYGYTF
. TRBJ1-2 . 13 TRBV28 TGTGCCAGCAGCCCGGTGGGGAGCTATGGCTACACCTTC CASSPVGSYGYTF
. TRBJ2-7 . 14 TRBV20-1 TGCAGTGCTAGTTCAGGCCTCTCCTCCTACGAGCAGTACTTC CSASSGLSSYEQYF
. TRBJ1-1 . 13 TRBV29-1 TGCAGCGTTGAACACGGGGTGAGCACTGAAGCTTTCTTT CSVEHGVSTEAFF
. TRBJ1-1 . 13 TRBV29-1 TGCAGCGTTGTGCGGGGAATGAACACTGAAGCTTTCTTT CSVVRGMNTEAFF
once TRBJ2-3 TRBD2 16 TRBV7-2 TGTGCCAGCAGCTCACTAGCGGGAGGGCCCACAGATACGCAGTATTTT CASSSLAGGPTDTQYF
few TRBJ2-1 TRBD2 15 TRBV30 TGTGCCTGGAGTGTACTGGGCGGGGGGTACAATGAGCAGTTCTTC CAWSVLGGGYNEQFF
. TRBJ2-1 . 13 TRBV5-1 TGCGCCAGCAGCTTGGTAGGGGATAGCGAGCAGTTCTTC CASSLVGDSEQFF
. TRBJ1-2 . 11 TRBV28 TGTGCCAGCAGTTTGAGCAGGGGCTACACCTTC CASSLSRGYTF
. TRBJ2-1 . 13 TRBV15 TGTGCCACCAGCAGAGGGCCCAACAATGAGCAGTTCTTC CATSRGPNNEQFF
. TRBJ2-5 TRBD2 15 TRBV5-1 TGCGCCAGCAGCTCGCTAGCGGGGTTGGAGGAGACCCAGTACTTC CASSSLAGLEETQYF
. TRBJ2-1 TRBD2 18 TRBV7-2 TGTGCCAGCAGCTTAGAAAGACTAGCGGAATTAAATAACAATGAGCAGTTCTTC CASSLERLAELNNNEQFF
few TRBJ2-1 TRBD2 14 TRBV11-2 TGTGCCAGCAGCTTCGGACTAGCGGGAGAAGAGCAGTTCTTC CASSFGLAGEEQFF
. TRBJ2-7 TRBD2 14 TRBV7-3 TGTGCCAGCAGCTTGCAGGCGGGAGCCTACGAGCAGTACTTC CASSLQAGAYEQYF
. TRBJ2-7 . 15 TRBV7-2 TGTGCCAGCAGCTTAGCGGGATTGGCTAGCCGCGAGCAGTACTTC CASSLAGLASREQYF
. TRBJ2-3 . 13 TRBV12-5 TGTGCTAGTGCCGGGAGTGGCACAGATACGCAGTATTTT CASAGSGTDTQYF
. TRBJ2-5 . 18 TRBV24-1 TGTGCCACCAGTGATTCGTCCGCCCGGGACAAGGCACAAGAGACCCAGTACTTC CATSDSSARDKAQETQYF
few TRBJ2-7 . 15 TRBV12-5 TGTGCTAGTGGTCCCACCAGGGGAGGGCCAGATGAGCAGTACTTC CASGPTRGGPDEQYF
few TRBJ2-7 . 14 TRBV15 TGTGCCACCAGCAGAATGACCTCCGGGTACGAGCAGTACTTC CATSRMTSGYEQYF
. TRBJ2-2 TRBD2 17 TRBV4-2 TGTGCCAGCAGCCAAACTAGCGGGAGGGAGAACACCGGGGAGCTGTTTTTT CASSQTSGRENTGELFF
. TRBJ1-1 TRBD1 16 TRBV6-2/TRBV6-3 TGTGCCAGCAGTTACGGCCCCCCACAGGGGGGCACTGAAGCTTTCTTT CASSYGPPQGGTEAFF
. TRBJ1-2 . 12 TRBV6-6 TGTGCCAGCAGTTCCGGTCCCTATGGCTACACCTTC CASSSGPYGYTF
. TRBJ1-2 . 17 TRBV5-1 TGCGCCAGCAGCTTGGTCGTGGGCAGCACCACTAACTATGGCTACACCTTC CASSLVVGSTTNYGYTF
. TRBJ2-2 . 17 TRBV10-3 TGTGCCATCAGTGAGTCACAGGCGGGGGCACCTCCCGGGGAGCTGTTTTTT CAISESQAGAPPGELFF
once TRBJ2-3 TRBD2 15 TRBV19 TGTGCCAGCAAACCCCTAGCGGAAGACACAGATACGCAGTATTTT CASKPLAEDTDTQYF
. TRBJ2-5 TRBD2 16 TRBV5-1 TGCGCCAGCAGCGGGGGGGCCAGCGGGAGGGCAGAGACCCAGTACTTC CASSGGASGRAETQYF